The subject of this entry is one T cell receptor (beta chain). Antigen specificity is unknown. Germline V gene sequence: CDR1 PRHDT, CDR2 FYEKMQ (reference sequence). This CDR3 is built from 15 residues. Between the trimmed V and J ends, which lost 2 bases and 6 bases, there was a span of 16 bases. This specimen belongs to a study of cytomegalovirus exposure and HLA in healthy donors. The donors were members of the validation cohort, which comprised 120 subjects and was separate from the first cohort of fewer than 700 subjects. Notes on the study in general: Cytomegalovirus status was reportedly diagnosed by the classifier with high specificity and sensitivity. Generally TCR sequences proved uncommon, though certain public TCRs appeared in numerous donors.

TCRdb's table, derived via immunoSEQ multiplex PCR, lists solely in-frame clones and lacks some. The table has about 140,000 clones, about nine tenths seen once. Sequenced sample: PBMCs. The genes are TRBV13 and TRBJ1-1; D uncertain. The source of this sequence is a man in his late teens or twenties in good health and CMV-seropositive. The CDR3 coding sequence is TGTGCCAGCAGCTTATCCAGAGGTTCGATATCTGAAGCTTTCTTT. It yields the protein CASSLSRGSISEAFF. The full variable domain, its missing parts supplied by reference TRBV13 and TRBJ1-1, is AAGVIQSPRHLIKEKRETATLKCYPIPRHDTVYWYQQGPGQDPQFLISFYEKMQSDKGSIPDRFSAQQFSDYHSELNMSSLELGDSALYFCASSLSRGSISEAFFGQGTRLTVV.